This TCR beta chain was identified during a study of blood T cell repertoires in COVID-19. Study as a whole: Material from acute and convalescent COVID-19 was sourced from the United States, Italy and Spain. The cDNA or gDNA used as material had been derived from T cells, B-cell-depleted T cells, or PBMCs.

The V gene end was trimmed by 0 bases and the J gene end by 2 bases; junction bases not matched to a gene: 4. This CDR3 comprises 16 residues. Germline CDR1 is MNHNY and CDR2 is SVGAGI (reference sequence). During active infection, Seattle patients enrolled and were then monitored through disease. The authors' processing: Amplification with reference gene primers provided the estimates of nucleated cell counts. Only in-frame clones appear in the TCRdb table, and some are missing; sequencing was by immunoSEQ multiplex PCR. The V and J calls and the clone size are those of that table, but D and trimming were determined from the DNA. The repertoire consists of about 430,000 clones, with around 90% occurring once and the leading ten covering 0.7% to 0.85%.

The source is a man between 18 and 35 years old with COVID-19, enrolled during active disease. The specimen sequenced was peripheral blood. V and J are TRBV6-6 and TRBJ2-7; TRBD2 matches 10 bases. The chain's CDR3 is CASSYSFTSGTYEQYF. As DNA, the CDR3 is TGTGCCAGCAGTTACTCGTTTACTAGCGGGACCTACGAGCAGTACTTC.